These T cell receptor beta chains were read from a single sample in a study of CD8+CD57+ T cells in acquired aplastic anemia. Via MiXCR, TCRdb re-called the reads, giving one row per CDR3 protein. The repertoire consists of 180,000 or so distinct CDR3 sequences, with about 47% occurring once and the leading ten covering approximately 3%. The sequenced sample consisted of sorted CD4+, CD8+, or CD8+CD57+ T cells (not recorded which) from PBMCs. These receptors originate from a human donor in good health. The CDR3 runs from the conserved cysteine through the conserved F or W. The D gene is left open where the match is weak. Size tells how often a clone was seen (once, few, many) or the class of an expanded clone, and some rows leave it out.

CDR3 length: 14; V gene: TRBV27; clone size: few; D gene: NA; J gene: TRBJ2-3; CDR3 DNA: TGTGCCAGCAGTTTACGGGAACCGGCAGATACGCAGTATTTT; CDR3 protein: CASSLREPADTQYF
CDR3 length: 12; V gene: TRBV20-1; clone size: NA; D gene: NA; J gene: TRBJ2-7; CDR3 DNA: TGCAGTGCTAGTGGTGATTCCTACGAGCAGTACTTC; CDR3 protein: CSASGDSYEQYF
CDR3 length: 16; V gene: TRBV12-3/TRBV12-4; clone size: NA; D gene: NA; J gene: TRBJ1-6; CDR3 DNA: TGTGCCAGCTGCCCCCAGGCGGGGGTTTATAATTCACCCCTCCACTTT; CDR3 protein: CASCPQAGVYNSPLHF
CDR3 length: 14; V gene: TRBV5-1; clone size: many; D gene: TRBD1; J gene: TRBJ1-2; CDR3 DNA: TGCGCCAGCAGCCAGGGACAGCTTAACTATGGCTACACCTTC; CDR3 protein: CASSQGQLNYGYTF
CDR3 length: 15; V gene: TRBV10-3; clone size: many; D gene: TRBD2; J gene: TRBJ2-3; CDR3 DNA: TGTGCCTCATCCCCGGGACTAGCGGACACAGATACGCAGTATTTT; CDR3 protein: CASSPGLADTDTQYF
CDR3 length: 13; V gene: TRBV28; clone size: NA; D gene: NA; J gene: TRBJ2-1; CDR3 DNA: TGTGCCAGCACCCTAAGGGACGACGATGAGCAGTTCTTC; CDR3 protein: CASTLRDDDEQFF
CDR3 length: 12; V gene: TRBV10-2; clone size: NA; D gene: NA; J gene: TRBJ1-2; CDR3 DNA: TGCGCCAGCAGTGAGTCCCGCTATGGCTACACCTTC; CDR3 protein: CASSESRYGYTF
CDR3 length: 15; V gene: TRBV24-1; clone size: NA; D gene: TRBD2; J gene: TRBJ2-1; CDR3 DNA: TGTGCCACCAGTGACCCGACTAGCGGGAGGGGTGAGCAGTTCTTC; CDR3 protein: CATSDPTSGRGEQFF
CDR3 length: 17; V gene: TRBV6-1; clone size: few; D gene: TRBD1; J gene: TRBJ2-5; CDR3 DNA: TGTGCCAGCAGTGGTAGACAGGGGCCCGATCTTCGGGAGACCCAGTACTTC; CDR3 protein: CASSGRQGPDLRETQYF
CDR3 length: 13; V gene: TRBV10-3; clone size: NA; D gene: NA; J gene: TRBJ2-7; CDR3 DNA: TGTGCCATCAGGGGGGACGCCCCCTCCGAGCAGTACTTC; CDR3 protein: CAIRGDAPSEQYF
CDR3 length: 14; V gene: TRBV11-2; clone size: NA; D gene: NA; J gene: TRBJ2-7; CDR3 DNA: TGTGCCAGCAGCTTATTTGGGGACTCCTACGAGCAGTACTTC; CDR3 protein: CASSLFGDSYEQYF
CDR3 length: 14; V gene: TRBV12-3/TRBV12-4; clone size: once; D gene: NA; J gene: TRBJ1-6; CDR3 DNA: TGTGCCAGCAGAGCAGTCGCGGATAATTCACCCCTCCACTTT; CDR3 protein: CASRAVADNSPLHF
CDR3 length: 16; V gene: TRBV4-2; clone size: NA; D gene: TRBD2; J gene: TRBJ2-7; CDR3 DNA: TGTGCCAGCAGCCACGAGGGGCTAGCGGGGCCCTACGAGCAGTACTTC; CDR3 protein: CASSHEGLAGPYEQYF
CDR3 length: 17; V gene: TRBV7-3; clone size: many; D gene: NA; J gene: TRBJ2-1; CDR3 DNA: TGTGCCAGCAGCTCAACCTTGGGGCTAGCGCCCTACAATGAGCAGTTCTTC; CDR3 protein: CASSSTLGLAPYNEQFF
CDR3 length: 13; V gene: TRBV7-8; clone size: few; D gene: NA; J gene: TRBJ2-7; CDR3 DNA: TGTGCCAGCAGCCAGAACAGACTCTACGAGCAGTACTTC; CDR3 protein: CASSQNRLYEQYF
CDR3 length: 14; V gene: TRBV20-1; clone size: NA; D gene: TRBD1; J gene: TRBJ2-7; CDR3 DNA: TGCAGTGCTAGAGGCGACAGGGGGCTTTACGAGCAGTACTTC; CDR3 protein: CSARGDRGLYEQYF
CDR3 length: 15; V gene: TRBV12-3/TRBV12-4; clone size: many; D gene: TRBD1; J gene: TRBJ2-7; CDR3 DNA: TGTGCCAGCAGTTTAGCAGGACAGGGGGCCTACGAGCAGTACTTC; CDR3 protein: CASSLAGQGAYEQYF
CDR3 length: 15; V gene: TRBV5-1; clone size: many; D gene: NA; J gene: TRBJ1-5; CDR3 DNA: TGCGCCAGCAGCTTGGCCGGGACTTACAATCAGCCCCAGCATTTT; CDR3 protein: CASSLAGTYNQPQHF
CDR3 length: 18; V gene: TRBV19; clone size: many; D gene: NA; J gene: TRBJ2-2; CDR3 DNA: TGTGCCAGTTCGGACAGGGGGCTAGCGGGAGGTAACACCGGGGAGCTGTTTTTT; CDR3 protein: CASSDRGLAGGNTGELFF
CDR3 length: 15; V gene: TRBV9; clone size: many; D gene: NA; J gene: TRBJ1-3; CDR3 DNA: TGTGCCAGCAGCGCAAGGGGGAGGCCTGAAAACACCATATATTTT; CDR3 protein: CASSARGRPENTIYF
CDR3 length: 12; V gene: TRBV19; clone size: few; D gene: NA; J gene: TRBJ1-6; CDR3 DNA: TGTGCCAGTAGTGGACTAAATTCACCCCTCCACTTT; CDR3 protein: CASSGLNSPLHF
CDR3 length: 15; V gene: TRBV20-1; clone size: NA; D gene: NA; J gene: TRBJ2-7; CDR3 DNA: TGCAGTGCTAGAGTGGGTAGCGGAGGAACCTACGAGCAGTACTTC; CDR3 protein: CSARVGSGGTYEQYF
CDR3 length: 14; V gene: TRBV7-8; clone size: NA; D gene: NA; J gene: TRBJ2-7; CDR3 DNA: TGTGCCAGCAGCTTTCCGTCTCAAAGCTACGAGCAGTACTTC; CDR3 protein: CASSFPSQSYEQYF
CDR3 length: 15; V gene: TRBV6-1; clone size: few; D gene: NA; J gene: TRBJ1-1; CDR3 DNA: TGTGCCAGCAGTGAACTTTTTCGCTCCCCAGGGGAGGCTTTCTTT; CDR3 protein: CASSELFRSPGEAFF
CDR3 length: 16; V gene: TRBV5-4; clone size: few; D gene: NA; J gene: TRBJ2-1; CDR3 DNA: TGTGCCAGCAGCTTGGAATTTCGGCTTTCTGCCAATGAGCAGTTCTTC; CDR3 protein: CASSLEFRLSANEQFF
CDR3 length: 13; V gene: TRBV28; clone size: NA; D gene: TRBD2; J gene: TRBJ2-1; CDR3 DNA: TGTGCCAGCAGGGCGGGAGGATCGTATGAGCAGTTCTTC; CDR3 protein: CASRAGGSYEQFF
CDR3 length: 15; V gene: TRBV5-1; clone size: few; D gene: TRBD1; J gene: TRBJ1-4; CDR3 DNA: TGCGCCAGCAGCGCCCCCGGGACAGGGGTGGAAAAACTGTTTTTT; CDR3 protein: CASSAPGTGVEKLFF
CDR3 length: 16; V gene: TRBV12-5; clone size: NA; D gene: TRBD1; J gene: TRBJ2-2; CDR3 DNA: TGTGCTAGTGGTCCTTTCGGGACAGGAGGAACCGGGGAGCTGTTTTTT; CDR3 protein: CASGPFGTGGTGELFF
CDR3 length: 13; V gene: TRBV2; clone size: many; D gene: NA; J gene: TRBJ2-1; CDR3 DNA: TGTGCCAGCAAGCCCCGCTCCTACAATGAGCAGTTCTTC; CDR3 protein: CASKPRSYNEQFF